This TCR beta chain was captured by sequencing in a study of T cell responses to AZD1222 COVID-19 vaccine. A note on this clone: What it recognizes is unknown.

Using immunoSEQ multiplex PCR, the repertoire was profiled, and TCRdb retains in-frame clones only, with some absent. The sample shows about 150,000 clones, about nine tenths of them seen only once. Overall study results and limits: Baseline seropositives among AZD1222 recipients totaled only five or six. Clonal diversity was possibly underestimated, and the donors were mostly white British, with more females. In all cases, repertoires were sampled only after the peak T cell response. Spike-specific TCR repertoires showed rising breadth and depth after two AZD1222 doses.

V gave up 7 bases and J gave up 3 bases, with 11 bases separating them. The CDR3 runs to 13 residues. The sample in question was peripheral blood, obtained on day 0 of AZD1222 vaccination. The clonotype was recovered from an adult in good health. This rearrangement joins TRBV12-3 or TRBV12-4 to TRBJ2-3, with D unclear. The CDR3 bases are TGTGCCAGCAAGTGGGTCCGGACAGATACGCAGTATTTT. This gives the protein CASKWVRTDTQYF.